One and the same sample provided the 20 T cell receptor beta chains below, sequenced in a study of blood T cell repertoires in COVID-19. Produced via immunoSEQ multiplex PCR; TCRdb's table is partial and in-frame only. The profile shows about 240,000 clones, about 82% of them singletons. Sequencing input: peripheral blood. These receptors all stem from an older man with acute or convalescent COVID-19.

This chain uses TRBV6-8 with TRBJ2-7, with D uncertain. This CDR3 is 15 amino acids long. Germline V gives CDR1 MNHGY, CDR2 SAAAGT. V was shortened by 2 bases and J by 3 bases, with 14 bases between the two germline ends. DNA of the CDR3: TGTGCCAGCAGTTACGTGCCGAAACCCAGCTACGAGCAGTACTTC. Amino acid sequence: CASSYVPKPSYEQYF.

The chain couples TRBV11-2 to TRBJ1-3; D remains ambiguous. Germline CDR1 is SGHAT and CDR2 is FQNNGV. CDR3 length: 15 amino acids. Trimming left V 5 bases short and J 1 base short, with 12 bases between. CDR3 protein: CASSLDGASGNTIYF. The CDR3 nucleotides read TGTGCCAGCAGCCTTGACGGAGCATCTGGAAACACCATATATTTT.

The gene calls are TRBV4-1 and TRBJ1-2; D ambiguous. Trimming pared 0 bases from V and 5 bases from J, leaving 10 bases between. Germline V gene lookup returns CDR1 MGHRA and CDR2 YSYEKL. There are 14 residues in the CDR3. The CDR3 region is CASSQDRTPYGYTF. The CDR3, as DNA: TGCGCCAGCAGCCAAGACCGAACTCCATATGGCTACACCTTC.

The chain couples TRBV5-6 to TRBJ2-7; D gene unclear. The CDR3 runs to 11 residues. Trimming stripped 2 bases from V and 4 bases from J, with 4 bases between. Germline CDR1 SGHDT, CDR2 YYEEEE. The CDR3 coding sequence is TGTGCCAGCAGCTTACGGTACGAGCAGTACTTC. Protein: CASSLRYEQYF.

The CDR3 coding sequence is TGTGCCAGCAGCTTAGTGACATCGGGCTACACCTTC. Amino acids: CASSLVTSGYTF. V is TRBV7-2 and J is TRBJ1-2; D call uncertain. The CDR3 length is 12 residues. Trimming removed 1 base from V and 8 bases from J, with 8 bases in between. Germline V gene data show CDR1 as SGHTA and CDR2 as FQGNSA.

This clone has a handful of counts. The chain joins TRBV6-6 to TRBJ2-3, with D perhaps matching TRBD2 (6 bases). Trimming removed 8 bases at V and 1 base at J, with 7 bases between. There are 12 residues in the CDR3. Germline V CDR1 and CDR2: MNHNY, SVGAGI (reference sequence). CDR3 nucleotides: TGTGCCAGCGCTAGCGGCACAGATACGCAGTATTTT. Encoded protein: CASASGTDTQYF.

This clone came up a few times. The V call is TRBV29-1, the J call TRBJ1-2; D may be TRBD1 (5 bases). The CDR3 sequence is 12 residues long. Between the trimmed V and J ends, which lost 5 bases and 6 bases, there was a span of 13 bases. CDR1 SQVTM and CDR2 ANQGSEA come from the germline V gene. The CDR3 reads CSVLQGVDGYTF. The DNA for the CDR3 is TGCAGCGTTCTTCAGGGTGTAGATGGCTACACCTTC.

This rearrangement joins TRBV18 to TRBJ1-2, with TRBD1 identical over 8 bases. Germline V gene sequence: CDR1 KGHSH, CDR2 LQKENI. The CDR3 totals 15 residues. Trimming removed 3 bases from V and 6 bases from J; junction bases left unmatched: 9. CDR3 sequence reads: CASSPLDRAADGYTF. The CDR3 nucleotides read TGTGCCAGCTCACCCTTGGACAGGGCGGCGGATGGCTACACCTTC.

This chain joins TRBV19 and TRBJ1-6, with D perhaps TRBD1 (5 bases). CDR3 size: 15 residues. V was shortened by 4 bases and J by 8 bases, with 15 bases between the two germline ends. CDR1 is LNHDA, CDR2 SQIVND, per germline (reference sequence). The DNA for the CDR3 is TGTGCCAGTAGTACCAGGGAAGGACCCTATTCACCCCTCCACTTT. It encodes CASSTREGPYSPLHF.

The V gene is TRBV7-9, the J gene TRBJ2-7, with D unclear. Germline assignment: CDR1 SEHNR and CDR2 FQNEAQ (reference sequence). CDR3 length equals 13 residues. With 6 bases removed from V and 2 bases from J, the gap between germline ends came to 11 bases. DNA for the CDR3: TGTGCCAGCAGTCTTCCGGTGACCTACGAGCAGTACTTC. Protein product: CASSLPVTYEQYF.

The V gene is TRBV5-1, the J gene TRBJ1-6; tentatively, D is TRBD1 (6 bases). Germline values: CDR1 SGHRS, CDR2 YFSETQ. Trimming shortened V by 5 bases and J by 7 bases, and 13 bases separated the two germline ends. The CDR3 has 14 residues. This CDR3 reads CASSVSGENSPLHF. The CDR3 coding sequence is TGCGCCAGCAGTGTGTCAGGGGAAAATTCACCCCTCCACTTT.

The chain joins TRBV27 to TRBJ2-7, with 10 bases fitting TRBD1. V was pared by 7 bases and J by 7 bases, with 7 bases of the junction left unmatched. The CDR3 length is 13 residues. Germline V gives CDR1 MNHEY, CDR2 SMNVEV (reference sequence). CDR3 nucleotide sequence: TGTGCCAGCATCAGGACAGGGGGGCGAGAGCAGTACTTC. Translating it yields CASIRTGGREQYF.

This chain connects TRBV28 to TRBJ1-6, with a tentative D call TRBD1 (6 bases). Germline V gene sequence: CDR1 MDHEN, CDR2 SYDVKM. V was pared by 2 bases and J by 9 bases, with 8 bases between. The CDR3 contains 13 residues. DNA for the CDR3: TGTGCCAGCAGTTTAAGGGGGACTTCACCCCTCCACTTT. This codes for CASSLRGTSPLHF. Based on the CDR3 plus reference TRBV28 and TRBJ1-6, the full variable domain is DVKVTQSSRYLVKRTGEKVFLECVQDMDHENMFWYRQDPGLGLRLIYFSYDVKMKEKGDIPEGYSVSREKKERFSLILESASTNQTSMYLCASSLRGTSPLHFGNGTRLTVT.

This sequence joins TRBV4-2 and TRBJ1-5; D may be TRBD1 (5 bases). V lost 1 base and J lost 5, with 12 bases in between. Germline CDR1 is LGHNA and CDR2 is YNFKEQ. This CDR3 has 15 amino acids. CDR3 residues: CASSQGIGGDQPQHF. The CDR3 region has the DNA TGTGCCAGCAGCCAAGGAATCGGGGGGGATCAGCCCCAGCATTTT.

The chain combines TRBV5-6 with TRBJ2-7, with a tentative D call TRBD2 (6 bases). This CDR3 region has 16 residues. Germline loops: CDR1 SGHDT, CDR2 YYEEEE. V lost 3 bases and J lost 3, with 19 bases in between. The CDR3 protein is CASSSAPPGSVYEQYF. The CDR3 DNA reads TGTGCCAGCAGCTCCGCCCCACCCGGGAGTGTCTACGAGCAGTACTTC.

The count of this clone is one. The chain uses TRBV2 and TRBJ1-1; a weak D match, TRBD1 (5 bases). The CDR3 length is 14 residues. V was shortened by 4 bases and J by 4 bases, with 13 bases between the two germline ends. Germline CDR1 SNHLY, CDR2 FYNNEI. CDR3 sequence reads: CASSAGGVGTEAFF. CDR3 nucleotide sequence: TGTGCCAGCAGTGCGGGGGGGGTCGGCACTGAAGCTTTCTTT.

This chain connects TRBV28 to TRBJ1-4, with 9 bases lining up with TRBD1. The ends lost 8 bases at V and 4 bases at J; junction bases unmatched: 20. CDR1 and CDR2 (germline): MDHEN, SYDVKM. CDR3 length: 19 residues. As DNA, the CDR3 is TGTGCCAGCTGTCCACGCCGGACAGGGGCATCTTACCTTAATGAAAAACTGTTTTTT. Translation gives CASCPRRTGASYLNEKLFF.

V and J are TRBV27 and TRBJ1-6, with D hard to call. V gave up 3 bases and J gave up 0 bases, with 12 bases separating them. This CDR3 comprises 17 residues. Germline CDR1 and CDR2: MNHEY and SMNVEV (reference sequence). The CDR3 here is CASSFLRGSSYNSPLHF. CDR3 bases: TGTGCCAGCAGTTTTCTTCGGGGTAGCTCCTATAATTCACCCCTCCACTTT.

Here the CDR3 DNA reads TGTGCCAGTAGCTTGGACAGGGCTAGCACAGATACGCAGTATTTT. It encodes CASSLDRASTDTQYF. The chain is built from TRBV19 and TRBJ2-3; 8 positions agree with TRBD1. Germline-derived CDR1 and CDR2 are LNHDA and SQIVND (reference sequence). Trimming took 6 bases from V and 0 from J; bases not matched to a gene: 5. The CDR3 length is 15 residues.

V usage is TRBV5-1 and J usage is TRBJ2-3; possible D gene TRBD1, 6 bases. Germline V lookup: CDR1 SGHRS, CDR2 YFSETQ. The V end was cut by 3 bases, the J end by 1 base, with 12 bases between. The CDR3 sequence is 15 residues long. As DNA, the CDR3 is TGCGCCAGCAGCTCTCAGGGGCTGGGCACAGATACGCAGTATTTT. This codes for CASSSQGLGTDTQYF.